This T cell receptor (beta chain) was sequenced during a study of cytomegalovirus exposure and HLA in healthy donors. The length of the CDR3 is 13 residues. Germline V CDR1 and CDR2: SEHNR, FQNEAQ (reference sequence). V was shortened by 4 bases and J by 9 bases, with 15 bases between the two germline ends. The PCR had 60 Vbeta and 13 Jbeta primers. The data were produced by immunoSEQ multiplex PCR, yet TCRdb's version contains in-frame clones alone and is incomplete. The sample lists approximately 70,000 clones, about four fifths occurring once. Source material: PBMCs. V and J are TRBV7-9 and TRBJ1-2; tentatively, D is TRBD1 (6 bases). This TCR was recovered from a woman aged 30 to 39 in good health and CMV-seronegative. The CDR3 region has the DNA TGTGCCAGCAGCTCGCCCGGAACAGGGAGCTACACCTTC. Protein: CASSSPGTGSYTF.